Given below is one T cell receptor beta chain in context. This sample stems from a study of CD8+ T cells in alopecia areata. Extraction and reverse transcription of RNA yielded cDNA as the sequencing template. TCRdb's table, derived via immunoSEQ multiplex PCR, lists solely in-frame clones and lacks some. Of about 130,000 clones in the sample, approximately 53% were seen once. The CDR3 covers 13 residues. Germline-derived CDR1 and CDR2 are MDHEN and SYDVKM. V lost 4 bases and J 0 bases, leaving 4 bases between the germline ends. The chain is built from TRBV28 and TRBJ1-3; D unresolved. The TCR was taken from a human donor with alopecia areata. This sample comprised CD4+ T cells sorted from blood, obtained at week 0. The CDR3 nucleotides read TGTGCCAGCAGTTACAGCTCTGGAAACACCATATATTTT. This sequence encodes CASSYSSGNTIYF.